This record looks at one T cell receptor (beta chain) sequence and its context. The source of the sample is a study of blood T cell repertoires in COVID-19. Across the whole study: From the United States, Italy and Spain came samples of acute and convalescent COVID-19.

Membership in each cohort depended on participant-reported clinical history. CDR1 and CDR2 (germline): SGHRS, YFSETQ. Trimming pared 4 bases from V and 8 bases from J, leaving 12 bases between. The CDR3 totals 13 residues. In the source study's methods: Amplified reference gene primers provided the basis for estimating nucleated cell counts. Using immunoSEQ multiplex PCR, the repertoire was profiled, and TCRdb retains in-frame clones only, with some absent. That table is the source of V, J and clone size, and D and trimming were worked out from the DNA. The sample yields roughly 250,000 clones, around 93% seen once.

The chain couples TRBV5-1 to TRBJ1-4, with D possibly being TRBD1 (6 bases). Sequenced input: PBMCs or T cells enriched from blood (not recorded which). This receptor was taken from a human donor in a cohort exposed to, infected with or recovered from COVID-19 (not recorded which). The donor label of this sample is uncertain. The chain's CDR3 is CASSITTGEKLFF. The CDR3 coding sequence is TGCGCCAGCAGCATAACGACAGGCGAAAAACTGTTTTTT.